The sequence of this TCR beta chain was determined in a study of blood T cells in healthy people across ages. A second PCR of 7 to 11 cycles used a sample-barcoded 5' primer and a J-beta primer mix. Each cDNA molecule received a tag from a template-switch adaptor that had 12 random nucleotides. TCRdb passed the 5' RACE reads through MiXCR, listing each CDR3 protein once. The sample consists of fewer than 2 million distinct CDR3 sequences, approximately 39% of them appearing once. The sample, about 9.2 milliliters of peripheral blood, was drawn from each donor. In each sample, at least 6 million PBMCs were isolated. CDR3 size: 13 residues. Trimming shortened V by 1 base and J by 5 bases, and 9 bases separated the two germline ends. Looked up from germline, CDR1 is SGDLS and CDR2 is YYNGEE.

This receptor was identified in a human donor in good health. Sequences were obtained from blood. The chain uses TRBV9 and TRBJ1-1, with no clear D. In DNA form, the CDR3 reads TGTGCCAGCAGCGTAACCCCGGAGACTGAAGCTTTCTTT. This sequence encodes CASSVTPETEAFF.